This T cell receptor beta chain was documented in a study of blood T cell repertoires in COVID-19 (dated by TCRdb to 2020 to 2022). Some background on the complete study: Samples from collaborators originated in the United States, Italy and Spain and spanned both the acute and convalescent phases of COVID-19. The material from the prospective study consisted of cDNA or gDNA derived from T cells, B-cell-depleted T cells, or PBMCs. Deeply sampled blood TCRbeta repertoires from subjects exposed to, actively infected with, or recovered from COVID-19 were included in the dataset. The repertoires were made available in a free public database intended to serve as a resource for research on the immune response to SARS-CoV-2. The samples were drawn from two sources: the first 160 participants of the ongoing ImmuneRACE study, and 1,254 subjects contributed by 6 global collaborators. Nearly every sample came with metadata listing a de-identified subject ID, COVID-19 status, age in years and sex. HLA class I and class II types, where available, came from metadata supplied by the sample provider rather than from assay-based typing.

TCRbeta CDR3 regions were amplified from genomic DNA by means of the immunoSEQ Assay, a bias-controlled multiplex PCR. In the paper's pipeline: The number of nucleated cells in each sample was estimated from the amplification of reference gene primers within the assay. Sequence reads were collapsed and filtered to measure the absolute abundance of every unique TCRbeta CDR3 rearrangement. For each sample, productive Simpson clonality was calculated as the square root of Simpson's diversity index across productive rearrangements. Here the immuneACCESS table is served through TCRdb, limited to in-frame sequences with V and J called. Missing clones are a known gap in these copies; in checked studies unresolved V genes cover under half, and the rest lacks a known reason. That table furnishes V, J and clone size, whereas the DNA furnished D and trimming. Counted in this sample were approximately 310,000 clones; 85% of them appeared once. The biggest ten clones account for 1.9% of the sample.

Including the terminal cysteine and phenylalanine, the CDR3 comprises 14 residues. The DNA shown is the 42-base CDR3, in frame from base 1. Relative to germline, V is missing 4 bases and J is missing 8 bases, with 10 bases of the junction outside any gene match. CDR1 and CDR2, per the germline V gene, are MGHDK and SYGVNS. Participants in the prospective study were enrolled through a virtual design, were aged 18 to 89 years, and lived in approximately 24 United States geographic areas. Cohort assignment in the prospective study relied on participant-reported clinical history from a screening survey and a study questionnaire. Exposed participants had been in contact with someone with a PCR-confirmed or clinician-diagnosed COVID-19 case within 2 weeks of study entry. In the prospective study, whole blood, serum and a nasopharyngeal or oropharyngeal swab were collected from each participant by mobile phlebotomists. Additional blood draws and questionnaires over an approximately two-month period could optionally be provided by prospective study participants. Blood samples from the prospective study were shipped frozen or at room temperature prior to DNA extraction.

This clone was found many times. Its antigen has not been determined. No base quality information exists; no much larger clone differs at one position. Overall study outcomes, separate from this receptor: The amount of clinical and demographic metadata varied by source and participant and was provided uncurated.

Material: PBMCs or T cells enriched from blood (not recorded which). The sequence joins TRBV25-1 to TRBJ1-2; 7 central bases correspond to TRBD1. This sequence was found in a woman aged 25-40 years who had been exposed to COVID-19. In nucleotides, the sequence is TGTGCCAGCAGTGTTACCGGGACAGTTGGGGGCTACACCTTC. Translated, it reads CASSVTGTVGGYTF.